This entry concerns a single T cell receptor beta chain. Which antigen it targets is not known. There are no base qualities to consult, and no much larger clone falls within one base. The CDR3 goes from the cysteine to the phenylalanine over 14 residues. Of all the DNA, just the CDR3 is kept, 42 bases in frame from base 1. CDR1 and CDR2, looked up from the germline V gene, are MNHNS and SASEGT. Deletion took 0 bases off V and 7 bases off J, with a span of 13 bases between the germline ends. These data are taken from a study of shared clonotypes between healthy human individuals (dated by TCRdb to 2020 to 2022). About the study as a whole: Three men and two women, aged 18 to 49 years, made up the cohort. Per donor, three plates each were used for CD4 naive and CD4 memory, two for CD8 naive, and one for CD8 memory. To estimate repertoire size and how much clonotypes are shared between individuals, the study performed deep sequencing of blood TCR repertoires from a few healthy adults. To increase sequencing depth and limit assay-specific biases, TCR repertoire library preparation and sequencing were carried out by different laboratories using diverse techniques. Per donor, leukapheresis produced somewhere between about 0.8 and 9 billion PBMCs.

Study-level results and caveats: The small number of donors limited the genetic and exposure-history diversity represented. Rarefaction of sorted-subset datasets indicated incomplete sequencing despite the large sequencing depth. Only blood was sampled, and tissue TCR repertoires likely differ from those in blood. Compared with non-shared clonotypes, clonotypes shared by all four sorted-subset donors had higher generation probabilities. Pairwise subsampling indicated that sequencing depth was expected to affect the degree of clonotype sharing among donors. Estimated clonotype richness was generally larger for naive than for memory subsets. Sharing across four donors was observed for approximately 4.6% of naive CD4, 3% to 3.5% of naive CD8, around 2.5% of memory CD4, and around 0.42% of memory CD8 clonotypes.

TCR CDR3 regions were amplified from genomic DNA by multiplex PCR using the deep immunoSEQ assay. Genomic DNA extracted from each cell subset was distributed evenly over all wells of several immunoSEQ 96-well plates, and each plate served as one replicate. For sorted subsets, each replicate PCR was loaded with 150 to 250 ng genomic DNA, equivalent to 30,000 or so T cell genomes. Purified libraries were measured with a Qubit 3.0 fluorometer, size-checked on a Bioanalyzer 2100, and measured again with the KAPA Library Quantification kit. Every immunoSEQ 96-well plate was sequenced on a dedicated single-read 150-cycle Illumina NextSeq 550 flow cell. Under the source paper's analysis protocol: The immunoSEQ output contained only junctional sequences without quality scores, so filtering could not match that applied to full-length reads. Sequences were annotated with PyIR, a Python wrapper for IgBLAST v1.9, using IMGT germline references to assign V/J genes and CDR3. Reads were filtered out if the reads had weak V/J assignments (E-value above 1e-6), no CDR3, stop codons, out-of-frame junctions, or ambiguous translated residues. A V3J clonotype was defined by an identical inferred V gene, J gene, and CDR3 amino acid sequence. To compute the percentage overlap between repertoires, the number of shared unique clonotypes was divided by the size of the smaller repertoire. Three approaches were used to assess repertoire richness: RTK rarefaction, the Chao1 estimator, and Recon v2.1 estimates of unobserved clonotypes. Generation probabilities for all TCRbeta clonotypes obtained by the gDNA method from a handful of donors were computed using OLGA. The clones in this table, taken by TCRdb from immuneACCESS, are in-frame only. Not every clone is retained; where verified, under half of the shortfall comes from an unresolved V gene, and the cause of the rest is unknown. For V, J and clone size, that table is used; D and trimming come from the DNA. The sample table contains millions of clones; only one count was recorded for over 90% of them. Roughly 0.36% of the sample rests with the top ten.

The donors were healthy, HIV-negative adults who had no recently reported acute infections or vaccinations. Only Caucasian adults living in Nashville, Tennessee, USA were represented among the donors. Magnetic negative selection was used to enrich CD4+ T cells, after which naive cells were positively selected on CD45RA and the negative fraction became the memory subset. After blood collection by leukapheresis, PBMCs were isolated using Ficoll-Histopaque density gradient centrifugation and then cryopreserved in the vapor phase of liquid nitrogen. Analytical flow cytometry was used to check the purity and quantity of each magnetically sorted T cell population. Genomic DNA was isolated from every sorted fraction and measured by UV absorbance on a Nanodrop 2000c.

The receptor comes from a man aged 18 to 30 in good health. Some clones in this sample may be carry-over from other donors' samples. The chain links TRBV6-1 with TRBJ2-7, with the D segment identity uncertain. The sample comprised naive CD4+ T cells from PBMCs. The cell subset or site label on this specimen signifies: CD45RA+ positively selected. At the DNA level, the sequence is TGTGCCAGCAGTGAAGCGCTAACGGAACGGGAGCAGTACTTC. Translated, it gives CASSEALTEREQYF.